Here is one T cell receptor beta chain with its context. Authors' data handling: Amplification from reference gene primers served as the basis for estimated nucleated cell counts. Data came from immunoSEQ multiplex PCR; TCRdb stores just in-frame clones and leaves some out. D and trimming were read from the DNA, whereas the V and J calls and clone size are those reported in that table. The repertoire includes under 200,000 clones, around 85% of them detected once, and about 0.81% sits in the top ten. This record comes from a study of blood T cell repertoires in COVID-19. Study context: There were acute and convalescent COVID-19 samples, and they came from the United States, Italy and Spain. In each case, the material was cDNA or gDNA derived from T cells, B-cell-depleted T cells, or PBMCs.

This CDR3 is 17 amino acids long. CDR1 and CDR2 from the germline V gene are LGHDT and YNNKEL (reference sequence). J was trimmed by 5 bases and V by 3 bases; bases with no gene match: 6. Material for sequencing was peripheral blood. This clonotype originated in a woman between 65 and 79 years old with acute or convalescent COVID-19. The chain uses TRBV3-1 (or the pseudogene TRBV3-2) and TRBJ2-2, with 13 nucleotides matching TRBD2. This CDR3 reads CASSQTSGGSGTGELFF. The DNA for the CDR3 is TGTGCCAGCAGCCAGACTAGCGGGGGGTCAGGGACCGGGGAGCTGTTTTTT.